The 10 T cell receptor beta chains listed next were all sequenced from one sample in a study of shared T cell receptors in the human thymus. Here immunoSEQ multiplex PCR was the method, and the copy in TCRdb shows in-frame clones only, minus some. The top ten clones hold approximately 0.018% of a sample with a few hundred thousand clones, over 90% of them seen once. Sequencing used thymocytes. These receptors all come from a human donor.

The V and J genes are TRBV27 and TRBJ2-2; D is uncertain. The CDR3 runs to 16 residues. V dropped 5 bases and J dropped 0 bases, with 13 bases sitting between them. Germline lookup yields CDR1 MNHEY and CDR2 SMNVEV (reference sequence). Here the CDR3 reads CASSKDGTTNTGELFF. CDR3 bases: TGTGCCAGCAGTAAAGACGGAACAACGAACACCGGGGAGCTGTTTTTT.

V gene TRBV18 combines with J gene TRBJ2-7; tentatively, D is TRBD1 (6 bases). The length of the CDR3 is 17 residues. Germline lookup yields CDR1 KGHSH and CDR2 LQKENI. V dropped 3 bases and J dropped 0 bases, with 18 bases sitting between them. The CDR3 spells CASSPTYRDTSSYEQYF. CDR3 nucleotide sequence: TGTGCCAGCTCACCCACATACCGGGACACAAGCTCCTACGAGCAGTACTTC.

V and J are TRBV6-1 and TRBJ1-3; the D is unclear. Germline values: CDR1 MNHNS, CDR2 SASEGT. The V end lost 3 bases, the J end lost 3 bases, and 6 bases lay between the germline ends. The CDR3 loop spans 13 amino acids. CDR3 loop: CASSEPSGNTIYF. The DNA for the CDR3 is TGTGCCAGCAGTGAGCCAAGTGGAAACACCATATATTTT.

With respect to this clone: The same CDR3 also results from other DNA sequences found in this sample. This chain links TRBV28 with TRBJ1-1, with D possibly being TRBD1 (5 bases). This CDR3 comprises 12 residues. The V end was cut by 1 base, the J end by 8 bases, with 8 bases between. In germline, CDR1 is MDHEN, CDR2 SYDVKM. DNA for the CDR3: TGTGCCAGCAGTTTATCCGGGGGAGAAGCTTTCTTT. It encodes CASSLSGGEAFF. The whole variable domain, remainder taken from reference TRBV28 and TRBJ1-1, is DVKVTQSSRYLVKRTGEKVFLECVQDMDHENMFWYRQDPGLGLRLIYFSYDVKMKEKGDIPEGYSVSREKKERFSLILESASTNQTSMYLCASSLSGGEAFFGQGTRLTVV.

The CDR3, as DNA: TGTGCCAGCAGCCAAGATAATTGTGCAGGAACTGAAGCTTTCTTT. Amino acids: CASSQDNCAGTEAFF. The chain links TRBV14 to TRBJ1-1; no reliable D call. CDR3 length: 15 amino acids. Germline V gene lookup returns CDR1 SGHDN and CDR2 FVKESK. Trimming left V 0 bases short and J 5 bases short, with 13 bases between.

V gene TRBV28 combines with J gene TRBJ1-1; 11 nucleotides align to TRBD1. The V gene end was trimmed by 5 bases and the J gene end by 6 bases; junction bases not matched to a gene: 8. This CDR3 region has 15 residues. Per germline, CDR1 MDHEN and CDR2 SYDVKM. In nucleotides, the CDR3 is TGTGCCAGCAGTCCTGGACAGGGGGCAGGCTCTGAAGCTTTCTTT. Its translation is CASSPGQGAGSEAFF.

The chain joins TRBV6-4 to TRBJ2-1; 11 nucleotides line up with TRBD2. CDR1 and CDR2 from the germline V gene are MRHNA and SNTAGT. V lost 3 bases to trimming and J lost 5 bases; unmatched junction nucleotides: 6. CDR3 length equals 16 residues. The CDR3 DNA is TGTGCCAGCAGTGAGAGAACTAGCGGGAGAGACAATGAGCAGTTCTTC. Translated: CASSERTSGRDNEQFF.

V and J are TRBV4-2 and TRBJ2-5; D unresolved. This CDR3 comprises 14 residues. V was clipped by 1 base and J by 5 bases, with 11 bases between them. Germline V gene sequence: CDR1 LGHNA, CDR2 YNFKEQ. The CDR3 nucleotides read TGTGCCAGCAGCCAAGTCGAAGGCGCCGAGACCCAGTACTTC. Its translation: CASSQVEGAETQYF.

V is TRBV28 and J is TRBJ1-5; a weak D match, TRBD1 (5 bases). The germline V gene encodes CDR1 MDHEN and CDR2 SYDVKM. The CDR3 has 19 amino acids. V was trimmed by 0 bases and J by 2 bases, leaving 20 bases between them. The DNA of the CDR3 is TGTGCCAGCAGTTTATGCCGCCTTTGTAGTGGGGGAGGCAATCAGCCCCAGCATTTT. Amino acid sequence: CASSLCRLCSGGGNQPQHF.

V is TRBV15 and J is TRBJ2-1; 12 nucleotides match TRBD2. V lost 0 bases and J lost 3; bases outside the gene matches: 9. Germline CDR1 is LNHNV and CDR2 is YYDKDF (reference sequence). The CDR3 is made up of 19 amino acids. The CDR3 bases are TGTGCCACCAGCAGAGATTGTGGGACTAGCGGGTCTTACTACAATGAGCAGTTCTTC. Its translation: CATSRDCGTSGSYYNEQFF.